The rows below give T cell receptor beta chains drawn from one sample of a study of T cells after yellow fever vaccination. TCRdb processed the 5' RACE reads anew with MiXCR; each CDR3 protein has one entry. Of about 350,000 distinct CDR3 sequences in the sample, roughly 8% were seen once. The sample in question was PBMCs, obtained about 41 days after the first yellow fever vaccination. The receptors were gathered from a young man who received the YFV17D yellow fever vaccine. Both conserved end residues are part of each CDR3. The D gene is left open where the match is weak. The listing skips clone size in some rows; elsewhere it reads once, few, many or a size class.

abundance	v_gene	len	j_gene	d_gene	CDR3aa	CDR3nt
-	TRBV5-1	15	TRBJ1-1	TRBD1	CASSLVRTGDTEAFF	TGCGCCAGCAGCTTAGTTCGGACAGGGGACACTGAAGCTTTCTTT
-	TRBV7-2	16	TRBJ2-7	-	CASSLLEPGQGYEQYF	TGTGCCAGCAGCTTACTCGAGCCTGGGCAGGGGTACGAGCAGTACTTC
many	TRBV12-3/TRBV12-4	12	TRBJ1-2	-	CASSPGDYGYTF	TGTGCCAGCAGCCCAGGGGACTATGGCTACACCTTC
-	TRBV4-1	15	TRBJ2-2	TRBD2	CASSQGLAGTGELFF	TGCGCCAGCAGCCAAGGACTAGCGGGGACCGGGGAGCTGTTTTTT
many	TRBV20-1	12	TRBJ2-7	-	CSASRGLAEQYF	TGCAGTGCTAGTCGTGGGTTGGCAGAGCAGTACTTC
-	TRBV30	14	TRBJ1-2	-	CAWSVIGDNYGYTF	TGTGCCTGGAGTGTAATAGGGGACAACTATGGCTACACCTTC
few	TRBV15	17	TRBJ2-3	TRBD1	CATSRDQQGGGTDTQYF	TGTGCCACCAGCAGAGATCAACAGGGGGGTGGCACAGATACGCAGTATTTT
-	TRBV7-3	16	TRBJ2-2	-	CASSLNSGSSTGELFF	TGTGCCAGCAGCTTAAATTCCGGGAGCTCAACCGGGGAGCTGTTTTTT
few	TRBV18	13	TRBJ1-1	-	CASSPQDIREAFF	TGTGCCAGCTCACCACAAGATATAAGGGAAGCTTTCTTT
-	TRBV6-5	14	TRBJ1-1	-	CASSYGGTNTEAFF	TGTGCCAGCAGTTACGGGGGCACAAACACTGAAGCTTTCTTT
-	TRBV15	16	TRBJ2-5	-	CATSRGGGGAVKTQYF	TGTGCCACCAGCAGAGGAGGAGGGGGGGCCGTTAAGACCCAGTACTTC
few	TRBV11-1	18	TRBJ2-1	TRBD2	CASLGPGGGHSSYNEQFF	TGTGCCAGCCTTGGACCCGGCGGGGGGCATAGCTCCTACAATGAGCAGTTCTTC
few	TRBV20-1	16	TRBJ1-5	TRBD1	CSARPRDRVEIQPQHF	TGCAGTGCTAGACCCCGGGACAGGGTAGAGATTCAGCCCCAGCATTTT
-	TRBV29-1	14	TRBJ1-1	TRBD1	CSVEGGQGQTEAFF	TGCAGCGTTGAAGGGGGACAGGGTCAGACTGAAGCTTTCTTT
few	TRBV6-5	14	TRBJ1-4	TRBD1	CASSSTGLSEKLFF	TGTGCCAGCAGTTCGACAGGGCTATCTGAAAAACTGTTTTTT
-	TRBV6-2/TRBV6-3	15	TRBJ2-5	-	CASSDPGHRGETQYF	TGTGCCAGCAGTGACCCGGGACATCGTGGAGAGACCCAGTACTTC
many	TRBV2	11	TRBJ2-5	-	CASSVKETQYF	TGTGCCAGCAGCGTAAAAGAGACCCAGTACTTC
-	TRBV19	15	TRBJ1-5	-	CASSPTAYSNQPQHF	TGTGCCAGTAGTCCCACAGCATATAGCAATCAGCCCCAGCATTTT
few	TRBV30	15	TRBJ1-1	TRBD1	CAWSVQGLVLGEAFF	TGTGCCTGGAGTGTACAGGGGCTCGTCTTGGGTGAAGCTTTCTTT
few	TRBV11-3	17	TRBJ2-1	TRBD2	CASSSGGIAGPYNEQFF	TGTGCCAGCAGCTCCGGGGGGATTGCGGGGCCCTACAATGAGCAGTTCTTC
-	TRBV7-9	12	TRBJ1-2	-	CASSSGTPAYTF	TGTGCCAGCAGCTCCGGGACACCCGCCTACACCTTC
-	TRBV7-2	17	TRBJ2-1	-	CASSLGQRGGVYNEQFF	TGTGCCAGCAGCTTAGGGCAAAGGGGGGGGGTATACAATGAGCAGTTCTTC
few	TRBV28	16	TRBJ2-3	TRBD2	CASSSAGGQFTDTQYF	TGTGCCAGCAGTTCAGCGGGGGGGCAATTCACAGATACGCAGTATTTT
few	TRBV12-3/TRBV12-4	13	TRBJ2-2	-	CASRGGHTGELFF	TGTGCCAGCAGGGGCGGGCACACCGGGGAGCTGTTTTTT
few	TRBV20-1	16	TRBJ1-6	TRBD1	CSASTENRDRNSPLHF	TGCAGTGCTAGCACCGAAAACCGGGACAGGAATTCACCCCTCCACTTT
few	TRBV6-5	15	TRBJ1-5	-	CASSYSNGVDQPQHF	TGTGCCAGCAGTTACTCGAATGGTGTCGATCAGCCCCAGCATTTT
few	TRBV4-3	18	TRBJ1-6	-	CASSQDPRGRPYNSPLHF	TGCGCCAGCAGCCAAGATCCGAGGGGCCGCCCCTATAATTCACCCCTCCACTTT
many	TRBV5-1	15	TRBJ2-3	TRBD2	CASSLGQRGKDTQYF	TGCGCCAGCAGCTTGGGGCAGCGGGGGAAAGATACGCAGTATTTT
few	TRBV11-2	14	TRBJ2-3	-	CASSLVAHTDTQYF	TGTGCCAGCAGCTTAGTTGCCCACACAGATACGCAGTATTTT
many	TRBV5-6	15	TRBJ2-1	-	CASSEFGTPYNEQFF	TGTGCCAGCAGCGAGTTTGGGACGCCGTACAATGAGCAGTTCTTC
few	TRBV7-2	13	TRBJ1-1	-	CASIYRANTEAFF	TGTGCCAGCATATACCGGGCAAACACTGAAGCTTTCTTT
few	TRBV5-1	16	TRBJ2-3	TRBD2	CASSLTASGGADTQYF	TGCGCCAGCAGCTTGACGGCTAGCGGGGGGGCAGATACGCAGTATTTT
few	TRBV6-5	14	TRBJ1-1	TRBD1	CASSYSRQGAEAFF	TGTGCCAGCAGTTACTCGAGACAGGGGGCCGAAGCTTTCTTT
-	TRBV5-4	14	TRBJ1-1	-	CASSPGQDIAEAFF	TGTGCCAGCAGCCCCGGCCAGGACATAGCCGAAGCTTTCTTT
many	TRBV5-1	13	TRBJ1-1	-	CASSLQGSTEAFF	TGTGCCAGCAGCTTACAGGGTAGCACTGAAGCTTTCTTT
-	TRBV9	16	TRBJ1-2	TRBD1	CASSVTGRSASYGYTF	TGTGCCAGCAGCGTGACAGGGAGGTCGGCTAGCTATGGCTACACCTTC
few	TRBV4-3	13	TRBJ1-4	-	CASSQEGIEKLFF	TGCGCCAGCAGCCAAGAGGGGATCGAAAAACTGTTTTTT
-	TRBV12-3/TRBV12-4	14	TRBJ1-4	TRBD1	CASRGTGDNEKLFF	TGTGCCAGCAGGGGGACAGGGGATAATGAAAAACTGTTTTTT
-	TRBV6-5	14	TRBJ1-1	-	CASSYSQRSTEAFF	TGTGCCAGCAGTTACTCCCAGAGGAGCACTGAAGCTTTCTTT
few	TRBV7-9	14	TRBJ2-1	-	CASSLPGLDNEQFF	TGTGCCAGCAGCTTGCCAGGTCTGGACAATGAGCAGTTCTTC
many	TRBV5-1	15	TRBJ2-3	-	CASLHSGLSTDTQYF	TGCGCCAGCCTTCACTCAGGACTAAGCACAGATACGCAGTATTTT
many	TRBV3-1	15	TRBJ2-1	TRBD2	CASSQRLAGDNEQFF	TGTGCCAGCAGCCAGCGGCTAGCGGGGGACAATGAGCAGTTCTTC
-	TRBV5-5	13	TRBJ1-4	-	CASSRGGREKLFF	TGTGCCAGCAGCCGGGGGGGACGTGAAAAACTGTTTTTT
few	TRBV5-1	17	TRBJ2-2	TRBD1	CASSLGKDRASTGELFF	TGCGCCAGCAGCTTGGGGAAGGACAGGGCTTCGACCGGGGAGCTGTTTTTT
many	TRBV25-1	14	TRBJ2-3	TRBD2	CASSGGLASDTQYF	TGTGCCAGCAGTGGGGGACTAGCCTCGGATACGCAGTATTTT
-	TRBV5-1	14	TRBJ2-1	-	CASSLAQGRNEQFF	TGCGCCAGCAGCTTGGCACAGGGGAGGAATGAGCAGTTCTTC
-	TRBV12-3/TRBV12-4	14	TRBJ1-1	-	CASSALGTGTEAFF	TGTGCCAGCAGCGCCCTAGGGACGGGCACTGAAGCTTTCTTT
-	TRBV7-2	16	TRBJ1-5	-	CASSSNPGRHNQPQHF	TGTGCCAGCAGCTCAAACCCGGGACGGCATAATCAGCCCCAGCATTTT
-	TRBV20-1	11	TRBJ1-2	-	CMSRQNYGYTF	TGCATGTCCCGACAGAACTATGGCTACACCTTC
few	TRBV2	16	TRBJ1-4	-	CASSDPRPPTNEKLFF	TGTGCCAGCAGTGACCCCCGACCGCCAACTAATGAAAAACTGTTTTTT
-	TRBV20-1	13	TRBJ1-1	-	CSAVTQRRDEAFF	TGCAGTGCTGTAACCCAACGACGGGATGAAGCTTTCTTT
many	TRBV4-1	14	TRBJ1-1	-	CASSQQRRLAEAFF	TGCGCCAGCAGCCAACAAAGGCGCCTGGCTGAAGCTTTCTTT
many	TRBV12-3/TRBV12-4	13	TRBJ1-5	TRBD1	CASRQGFNQPQHF	TGTGCCAGCAGACAGGGGTTTAATCAGCCCCAGCATTTT